Here is one T cell receptor beta chain with its context. This sample was included in a study of OX40 agonist ivuxolimab in advanced cancers. Study information: Ivuxolimab doses were 0.01, 0.1, 0.3, 1.5, 3 or 10 mg/kg every 2 weeks. The dose-escalation cohort had hepatocellular carcinoma, melanoma, renal cell or head and neck cancer.

The assay was immunoSEQ multiplex PCR, and TCRdb's table has in-frame clones only and misses some. Of some 57,000 clones in the sample, roughly 88% were seen once. Germline CDR1 ENHRY, CDR2 SYGVKD. The CDR3 totals 16 residues. V was pared by 0 bases and J by 0 bases, with 12 bases between. The sequenced sample was CD4+ or CD8+ T cells sorted from blood, obtained in a trial of the OX40 agonist ivuxolimab. This clonotype was obtained from an adult with an advanced solid tumor such as melanoma, head and neck, liver or kidney cancer. The V and J genes are TRBV10-3 and TRBJ2-7; the D gene is possibly TRBD2 (6 bases). The CDR3 DNA reads TGTGCCATCAGTGAGTCTTACGGGGGAAGCTCCTACGAGCAGTACTTC. It encodes CAISESYGGSSYEQYF.